One sample yielded the 32 T cell receptor beta chains listed below, sequenced in a study of blood T cells in healthy people across ages. Primed by a sample-barcoded 5' primer and a J-beta primer mix, a second PCR proceeded for about 6 to 12 cycles. TCRdb passed the 5' RACE reads through MiXCR, listing each CDR3 protein once. The data contain about 570,000 distinct CDR3 sequences, 27% of them singletons. Source material: blood. These receptors all come from a woman aged 70-85 years in good health.

Notes on this clonotype: An end of the junction differs from the germline gene, which may be a read error. This chain uses TRBV7-2 with TRBJ2-7; no clear D. The germline V gene encodes CDR1 SGHTA and CDR2 FQGNSA. This CDR3 is built from 12 residues. The CDR3 DNA reads as TGTGCCGGCAGCTTTAGTTTCGGCAAGCAGTACTTC. Translation gives CAGSFSFGKQYF.

This clonotype was detected a few times. The chain uses TRBV4-3 and TRBJ1-4; no clear D gene. This CDR3 is built from 16 residues. Germline V lookup: CDR1 LGHNA, CDR2 YSLEER. Trimming removed 0 bases from V and 8 bases from J, with 16 bases in between. CDR3 region: CASSQEITRGGEKLFF. The CDR3 DNA sequence: TGCGCCAGCAGCCAAGAGATAACGCGCGGAGGGGAAAAACTGTTTTTT.

The rearrangement joins TRBV7-2 to TRBJ2-7; TRBD2 matches at 11 bases. Germline loops: CDR1 SGHTA, CDR2 FQGNSA. The V gene end was trimmed by 6 bases and the J gene end by 0 bases; junction bases not matched to a gene: 4. The CDR3 sequence is 15 residues long. CDR3 nucleotide sequence: TGTGCCAGCAGACTAGCGGGGGCGAGCTCCTACGAGCAGTACTTC. Amino acid sequence: CASRLAGASSYEQYF.

The count of this clonotype is one. The chain uses TRBV5-1 and TRBJ2-5; 8 positions match TRBD2. The V and J ends lost 4 bases and 5 bases, in that order; junction bases with no gene match: 16. The CDR3 is 17 residues long. Germline V gives CDR1 SGHRS, CDR2 YFSETQ. The CDR3 region is CASSLPTGTRRLETQYF. In nucleotides, the CDR3 is TGCGCCAGCAGCCTCCCCACCGGGACTAGGAGGCTCGAGACCCAGTACTTC.

This chain uses TRBV4-1 with TRBJ1-3; D uncertain. V was trimmed by 0 bases and J by 4 bases, leaving 19 bases between them. Germline V gene sequence: CDR1 MGHRA, CDR2 YSYEKL. This CDR3 has 18 residues. The CDR3 sequence: CASSQDRQRANSGNTIYF. The CDR3 DNA reads as TGCGCCAGCAGCCAAGACCGGCAGCGAGCTAACTCCGGAAACACCATATATTTT.

V gene TRBV28 combines with J gene TRBJ2-7, with 7 bases that match TRBD1. Germline CDR1 reads MDHEN; CDR2 reads SYDVKM. The length of the CDR3 is 15 residues. J gave up 2 bases and V 1 base, and 5 bases lay outside the gene matches. For the CDR3, the DNA is TGTGCCAGCAGTTTATTCCGGGACAGTCCCTACGAGCAGTACTTC. This translates into CASSLFRDSPYEQYF.

Comment on this clonotype: This CDR3 fails to terminate in the conserved phenylalanine or tryptophan, so it likely reflects a read error. This chain uses TRBV19 with TRBJ1-1; 9 bases fit TRBD1. V shed 7 bases and J 1 base; nucleotides not matched to a gene: 4. CDR3 length: 14 residues. Germline-derived CDR1 and CDR2 are LNHDA and SQIVND (reference sequence). This chain's CDR3 is CASTPGQGNTEAFS. In DNA, the CDR3 is TGTGCCAGTACACCGGGACAGGGGAACACTGAAGCTTTCTCT.

This chain links TRBV12-3 or TRBV12-4 with TRBJ1-2, with D maybe TRBD1 (5 bases). Trimming removed 7 bases from V and 6 bases from J, with 12 bases in between. This CDR3 is 12 amino acids long. This CDR3 is CASTGGFDGYTF. CDR3 in DNA: TGTGCCAGCACCGGGGGTTTCGATGGCTACACCTTC.

Written as DNA, the CDR3 is TGCAGTGCTAGAGACCAGGGGGCATCTGGTACTGAAGCTTTCTTT. Translating it yields CSARDQGASGTEAFF. This chain connects TRBV20-1 to TRBJ1-1, with TRBD1 matching over 8 bases. Looked up from germline, CDR1 is DFQATT and CDR2 is SNEGSKA (reference sequence). The CDR3 runs 15 residues. With V trimmed by 0 bases and J by 5 bases, 8 bases remained unmatched.

The rearrangement joins TRBV12-3 or TRBV12-4 to TRBJ2-3; D is perhaps TRBD1 or TRBD2 (6 bases each). The CDR3 consists of 13 residues. Trimming removed 7 bases from V and 4 bases from J, with 12 bases in between. CDR3 DNA: TGTGCCAGCACGCAGGGGACTCCAGATACGCAGTATTTT. Translation: CASTQGTPDTQYF.

J is TRBJ2-7 and V is TRBV5-1; D may match TRBD1 or TRBD2 (6 bases each). CDR3 length equals 15 residues. Trimming pared 4 bases from V and 2 bases from J, leaving 16 bases between. Germline CDR1 reads SGHRS; CDR2 reads YFSETQ. The CDR3 bases are TGCGCCAGCAGCCGGGAGCAGGGGAGAGCCTACGAGCAGTACTTC. Translated: CASSREQGRAYEQYF.

This clonotype was detected a few times. The chain has TRBV7-2 and TRBJ2-3; D may match TRBD1 or TRBD2 (5 bases each). The CDR3 consists of 13 residues. Germline CDR1 is SGHTA and CDR2 is FQGNSA. With 6 bases removed from V and 3 bases from J, the gap between germline ends came to 10 bases. CDR3: CASRTGPTDTQYF. The CDR3 DNA is TGTGCCAGCAGAACGGGGCCTACAGATACGCAGTATTTT.

This clonotype came up a few times. This chain joins TRBV5-6 and TRBJ1-1, with 7 positions matching TRBD1. The V segment lost 0 bases and the J segment 1 base; nucleotides outside the gene matches: 9. The CDR3 is 17 amino acids. Germline V gene sequence: CDR1 SGHDT, CDR2 YYEEEE. CDR3 residues: CASSLAGRTGSNTEAFF. CDR3 coding DNA: TGTGCCAGCAGCTTGGCCGGGAGGACAGGATCGAACACTGAAGCTTTCTTT.

The chain couples TRBV2 to TRBJ2-6, with a weak D call TRBD1 (5 bases). Germline CDR1 reads SNHLY; CDR2 reads FYNNEI. This CDR3 comprises 16 residues. Trimming cost V 1 base and J 1 base, with 8 bases left between them. CDR3 sequence reads: CASSEGSGSGANVLTF. The CDR3 nucleotides are TGTGCCAGCAGTGAAGGCTCAGGGTCTGGGGCCAACGTCCTGACTTTC.

This clonotype came up a few times. At one boundary the junction diverges from the germline segment, which might be a read error. The V and J genes are TRBV29-1 and TRBJ2-5; D gene ambiguous. The length of the CDR3 is 13 residues. Germline values: CDR1 SQVTM, CDR2 ANQGSEA. CDR3 in DNA: TGCAGCGTTGCTTCCTCACTTCTAGGTATGGAGTTCTTC. Translated: CSVASSLLGMEFF.

This clonotype turned up a few times. The rearrangement links TRBV14 to TRBJ2-5; TRBD1 aligns across 9 bases. This CDR3 has 11 amino acids. V dropped 10 bases and J dropped 5; count of bases not matched to a gene: 2. The germline gives CDR1 SGHDN, CDR2 FVKESK. In DNA, the CDR3 is TGTGCCATCGGGACAGGGGAGACCCAGTACTTC. Translated, it gives CAIGTGETQYF.

This chain uses TRBV5-1 with TRBJ2-5; D possibly matches TRBD1 or TRBD2 (5 bases each). V was trimmed by 3 bases and J by 2 bases, leaving 11 bases between them. This CDR3 contains 14 residues. CDR1 SGHRS and CDR2 YFSETQ come from the germline V gene. The CDR3 region is CASSWGTAQETQYF. CDR3 bases: TGCGCCAGCAGCTGGGGGACGGCTCAAGAGACCCAGTACTTC.

V and J are TRBV6-2 or TRBV6-3 and TRBJ2-7, with 9 bases fitting TRBD2. The CDR3 extends over 15 amino acids. Per the germline V gene, CDR1 is MNHEY and CDR2 is SVGEGT. J lost 3 bases, V lost 0 bases, and 3 bases had no gene match. Here the CDR3 reads CASSYSIAGDYEQYF. Here the CDR3 DNA reads TGTGCCAGCAGTTACTCGATAGCGGGGGACTACGAGCAGTACTTC.

The chain employs TRBV20-1 and TRBJ2-7; perhaps TRBD2 as D (5 bases). Germline CDR1 DFQATT, CDR2 SNEGSKA (reference sequence). The V end lost 1 base, the J end lost 6 bases, and 16 bases lay between the germline ends. The CDR3 contains 14 residues. In nucleotides, the CDR3 is TGCAGTGCTAGAGGTCTGGCTAGCTCCCTCGAGCAGTACTTC. Residues: CSARGLASSLEQYF.

The chain is built from TRBV18 and TRBJ1-2; the D is unclear. This CDR3 spans 13 amino acids. The V gene lost 2 bases and the J gene lost 5 bases, with 9 bases spanning the gap. Looked up from germline, CDR1 is KGHSH and CDR2 is LQKENI. The CDR3 DNA reads as TGTGCCAGCTCACCAGCCCAACCGTATGGCTACACCTTC. Its translation: CASSPAQPYGYTF. Drawing the rest from reference TRBV18 and TRBJ1-2, the complete variable domain is NAGVMQNPRHLVRRRGQEARLRCSPMKGHSHVYWYRQLPEEGLKFMVYLQKENIIDESGMPKERFSAEFPKEGPSILRIQQVVRGDSAAYFCASSPAQPYGYTFGSGTRLTVV.

This chain connects TRBV9 to TRBJ2-3; 11 bases are a match to TRBD2. This CDR3 region has 16 residues. The germline gives CDR1 SGDLS, CDR2 YYNGEE. The V gene end was trimmed by 5 bases and the J gene end by 2 bases; junction bases not matched to a gene: 7. CDR3 protein: CASRKTTSGNTDTQYF. The CDR3 DNA sequence: TGTGCCAGCAGAAAAACGACTAGCGGGAACACAGATACGCAGTATTTT.

In its sample, this clonotype was seen a few times. The chain joins TRBV29-1 to TRBJ1-2; 8 bases align to TRBD1. V lost 4 bases to trimming and J lost 4 bases; unmatched junction nucleotides: 8. Germline V gene sequence: CDR1 SQVTM, CDR2 ANQGSEA. The CDR3 length is 14 residues. DNA for the CDR3: TGCAGCGTTGGCCGGGACAGGAGGGGCTATGGCTACACCTTC. It translates to CSVGRDRRGYGYTF. Combining the CDR3 with reference TRBV29-1 and TRBJ1-2 gives the whole variable domain SAVISQKPSRDICQRGTSLTIQCQVDSQVTMMFWYRQQPGQSLTLIATANQGSEATYESGFVIDKFPISRPNLTFSTLTVSNMSPEDSSIYLCSVGRDRRGYGYTFGSGTRLTVV.

There are a few counts of this clonotype. The V call is TRBV2, the J call TRBJ2-2, with TRBD1 matching over 7 bases. Germline CDR1 and CDR2: SNHLY and FYNNEI. CDR3 length equals 15 residues. The junction had 6 bases not matched to a gene; V was cut back by 8 bases and J by 0 bases. CDR3 DNA sequence: TGTGCCAGCCTCCCGGACAGGACGAACACCGGGGAGCTGTTTTTT. This encodes CASLPDRTNTGELFF. Filled out from reference TRBV2 and TRBJ2-2, the complete variable domain reads EPEVTQTPSHQVTQMGQEVILRCVPISNHLYFYWYRQILGQKVEFLVSFYNNEISEKSEIFDDQFSVERPDGSNFTLKIRSTKLEDSAMYFCASLPDRTNTGELFFGEGSRLTVL.

CDR3 coding DNA: TGTGCCAGCAGCCTTCGGAGGGTGGGGAGCTCTGGGGCCAACGTCCTGACTTTC. Protein sequence: CASSLRRVGSSGANVLTF. The chain joins TRBV12-3 or TRBV12-4 to TRBJ2-6, with D tentatively TRBD2 (6 bases). The CDR3 extends over 18 amino acids. The ends were cut back, 6 bases at V and 0 bases at J, with 18 bases in the middle.

The chain is built from TRBV20-1 and TRBJ2-4; TRBD1 matches 7 bases. The trim removed 3 bases at V and 14 bases at J, leaving 7 bases unmatched. CDR1 DFQATT and CDR2 SNEGSKA come from the germline V gene (reference sequence). The CDR3 runs to 11 residues. This CDR3 is CSASGDRAEYF. The CDR3, as DNA: TGCAGTGCTAGCGGTGACAGGGCGGAGTACTTC.

J is TRBJ2-7 and V is TRBV5-1; 7 nucleotides line up with TRBD1. The CDR3 is made up of 14 amino acids. V lost 3 bases, J lost 6 bases, and 9 bases stayed unmatched. The germline CDR1 and CDR2 sequences are SGHRS and YFSETQ. The CDR3 is CASSSGTVAIEQYF. CDR3 DNA sequence: TGCGCCAGCAGCTCCGGGACAGTCGCTATCGAGCAGTACTTC.

This chain uses TRBV4-3 with TRBJ2-5, with 8 bases lining up with TRBD1. Germline V lookup: CDR1 LGHNA, CDR2 YSLEER. Trimming cost V 3 bases and J 1 base; bases outside gene matches: 7. This CDR3 is 16 amino acids long. CDR3 residues: CASSQGNRGIQETQYF. For the CDR3, the DNA is TGCGCCAGCAGCCAGGGGAACAGGGGGATCCAAGAGACCCAGTACTTC.

This clonotype was counted only a few times. The rearrangement links TRBV7-2 to TRBJ1-5; 10 bases fit TRBD1. Germline values: CDR1 SGHTA, CDR2 FQGNSA. The J segment lost 6 bases and the V segment lost 4 bases, leaving 3 bases of the junction unmatched. The CDR3 contains 14 residues. CDR3 region: CASSSGTGVQPQHF. DNA of the CDR3: TGTGCCAGCAGCTCCGGGACAGGGGTTCAGCCCCAGCATTTT.

This clonotype showed up just a few times. The V and J genes are TRBV20-1 and TRBJ1-6; D is unclear. The CDR3 totals 15 residues. CDR1 is DFQATT, CDR2 SNEGSKA, per germline (reference sequence). The V gene lost 0 bases and the J gene lost 3 bases, with 9 bases spanning the gap. As DNA, the CDR3 is TGCAGTGCTAGAGATCAGGCGGGCTATAATTCACCCCTCCACTTT. Translation: CSARDQAGYNSPLHF.

The gene calls are TRBV20-1 and TRBJ2-5, with D maybe TRBD2 (7 bases). The tail of the sequence fits TRBJ2-1 better, so the J call may be wrong. The CDR3 loop spans 14 amino acids. The germline V gene encodes CDR1 DFQATT and CDR2 SNEGSKA (reference sequence). CDR3 sequence (DNA): TGCAGTGCTAGCGGGGGGTCTCCCACAGGGGAGCAGTTCTTC. Protein sequence: CSASGGSPTGEQFF.

This clonotype was detected only a few times. The rearrangement links TRBV20-1 to TRBJ2-2; D perhaps matches TRBD1 (5 bases). Germline CDR1 is DFQATT and CDR2 is SNEGSKA (reference sequence). V was shortened by 4 bases and J by 2 bases, with 11 bases between the two germline ends. CDR3 size: 14 residues. As DNA, the CDR3 is TGCAGTGCTAACGGCAGGGAAAACACCGGGGAGCTGTTTTTT. Amino acids: CSANGRENTGELFF.

The gene calls are TRBV7-3 and TRBJ2-1; the D call may be TRBD1 or TRBD2 (5 bases each). The CDR3 loop spans 14 amino acids. V lost 5 bases, J lost 7 bases, and 15 bases lay in between. The germline gives CDR1 SGHTA, CDR2 FQGTGA. In nucleotides, the CDR3 is TGTGCCAGCAGCCCCGGGACGGGGTGGAATGAGCAGTTCTTC. It codes for CASSPGTGWNEQFF.